The 8 T cell receptor beta chains reported below all come from one sample, sequenced in a study of cytomegalovirus exposure and HLA in healthy donors. PCR primers comprised 60 Vbeta and 13 Jbeta primers. Method: immunoSEQ multiplex PCR; TCRdb's copy keeps in-frame clones and lacks some. Of hundreds of thousands of clones in the sample, 85% to 90% were seen once. Sequencing input: PBMCs. Receptors originate from a woman aged 18-30 years in good health and CMV-seronegative.

This chain uses TRBV5-1 with TRBJ2-3; D uncertain. Germline CDR1 SGHRS, CDR2 YFSETQ. The V and J ends lost 0 bases and 4 bases respectively, with 6 bases between them. The CDR3 contains 13 residues. This chain's CDR3 is CASSLGSPDTQYF. The DNA for the CDR3 is TGCGCCAGCAGCTTGGGGAGCCCAGATACGCAGTATTTT.

Remarks on this clone: Relative to the germline gene, one junction end is altered; a read error may explain this. The chain combines TRBV7-7 with TRBJ2-5; a possible D gene is TRBD2 (5 bases). Germline V gives CDR1 SSHAT, CDR2 FNYEAQ (reference sequence). The CDR3 contains 13 residues. DNA of the CDR3: TGTGCTAGCAGCCGTTATACGGGGGAGACCCAGTACTTC. It is translated as CASSRYTGETQYF.

V and J are TRBV13 and TRBJ1-1, with TRBD1 matching over 7 bases. The germline gives CDR1 PRHDT, CDR2 FYEKMQ (reference sequence). Trimming cost V 4 bases and J 0 bases; bases outside gene matches: 8. CDR3 length: 16 amino acids. CDR3 in amino acids: CASSSDRTLLNTEAFF. The CDR3 coding sequence is TGTGCCAGCAGCTCGGACAGGACGCTCCTGAACACTGAAGCTTTCTTT.

This clone appeared a few times. The rearrangement links TRBV11-1 to TRBJ1-4, with unresolved D. Germline-derived CDR1 and CDR2 are SGHAT and FQDESV (reference sequence). The CDR3 loop spans 15 amino acids. The germline V and J ends were trimmed by 5 bases and 6 bases, with 16 bases remaining between them. CDR3 bases: TGTGCCAGCAGCCCGAGGACTGGAGGTGATGAAAAACTGTTTTTT. Translation gives CASSPRTGGDEKLFF.

J is TRBJ2-2 and V is TRBV10-2, with D maybe TRBD1 (7 bases). V was shortened by 8 bases and J by 4 bases, with 17 bases between the two germline ends. CDR1 and CDR2 (germline): WSHSY, SAAADI. The CDR3 has 15 residues. CDR3 nucleotide sequence: TGCGCCAGCGATTCCCAGGGGGGCGGCACCGGGGAGCTGTTTTTT. Amino acid sequence: CASDSQGGGTGELFF.

V usage is TRBV2 and J usage is TRBJ1-2, with D hard to call. The CDR3 sequence is 13 residues long. In germline, CDR1 is SNHLY, CDR2 FYNNEI. V lost 4 bases and J 8 bases, leaving 14 bases between the germline ends. The CDR3, as DNA: TGTGCCAGCAGTGGACCCCTAGGCGGCGGCTACACCTTC. Its translation is CASSGPLGGGYTF. The full variable domain, with the rest looked up from reference TRBV2 and TRBJ1-2, is EPEVTQTPSHQVTQMGQEVILRCVPISNHLYFYWYRQILGQKVEFLVSFYNNEISEKSEIFDDQFSVERPDGSNFTLKIRSTKLEDSAMYFCASSGPLGGGYTFGSGTRLTVV.

The chain joins TRBV11-2 to TRBJ2-1; TRBD2 is a possible D gene (6 bases). The CDR3 extends over 14 amino acids. The V gene lost 4 bases and the J gene lost 8 bases, with 15 bases spanning the gap. Germline CDR1 and CDR2: SGHAT and FQNNGV. The CDR3 bases are TGTGCCAGCAGCTCACTGATTCGGGGGTATGAGCAGTTCTTC. It encodes CASSSLIRGYEQFF.

This clone was recorded only once. The chain joins TRBV13 to TRBJ1-5, with D perhaps matching TRBD1 (5 bases). The V gene's germline CDR1 is PRHDT and CDR2 FYEKMQ (reference sequence). This CDR3 comprises 15 residues. V dropped 0 bases and J dropped 4 bases, with 10 bases sitting between them. The CDR3 DNA follows: TGTGCCAGCAGCTTAGGACAGGAAGGAAATCAGCCCCAGCATTTT. Protein product: CASSLGQEGNQPQHF. The full variable domain, with the rest looked up from reference TRBV13 and TRBJ1-5, is AAGVIQSPRHLIKEKRETATLKCYPIPRHDTVYWYQQGPGQDPQFLISFYEKMQSDKGSIPDRFSAQQFSDYHSELNMSSLELGDSALYFCASSLGQEGNQPQHFGDGTRLSIL.